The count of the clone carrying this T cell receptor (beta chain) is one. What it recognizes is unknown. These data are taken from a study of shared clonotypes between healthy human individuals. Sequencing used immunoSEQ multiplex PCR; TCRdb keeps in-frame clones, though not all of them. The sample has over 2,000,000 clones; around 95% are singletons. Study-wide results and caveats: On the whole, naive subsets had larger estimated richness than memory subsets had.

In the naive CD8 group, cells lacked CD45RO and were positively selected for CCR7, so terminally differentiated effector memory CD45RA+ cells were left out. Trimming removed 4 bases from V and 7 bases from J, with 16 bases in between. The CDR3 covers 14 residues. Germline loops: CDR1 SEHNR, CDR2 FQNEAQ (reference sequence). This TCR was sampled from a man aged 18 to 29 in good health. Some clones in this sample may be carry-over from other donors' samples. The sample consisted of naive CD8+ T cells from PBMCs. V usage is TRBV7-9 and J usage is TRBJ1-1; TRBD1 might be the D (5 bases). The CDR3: CASSSGPITYEAFF. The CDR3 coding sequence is TGTGCCAGCAGCTCGGGACCGATAACCTATGAAGCTTTCTTT.